This T cell receptor (beta chain) stems from a study of T cell changes during pregnancy in multiple sclerosis. The table came from immunoSEQ multiplex PCR; TCRdb's copy has only in-frame clones and leaves some out. Found here are about 75,000 clones, 94% of them singletons; the top ten hold roughly 0.14%. Deletions cut 5 bases from V and 0 bases from J, with 14 bases between. The CDR3 length is 15 residues. The germline V gene has CDR1 SGHRS and CDR2 YFSETQ. The chain couples TRBV5-1 to TRBJ2-5; the D gene is possibly TRBD2 (6 bases). Material: CD4+ T cells from peripheral blood mononuclear cells, obtained after pregnancy. The sequence was obtained from a female donor with multiple sclerosis, enrolled in a pregnancy study. The CDR3 sequence is CASSPGLLYQETQYF. The CDR3 DNA follows: TGCGCCAGCAGTCCGGGACTCCTGTACCAAGAGACCCAGTACTTC.